One and the same sample provided the 2 T cell receptor beta chains below, sequenced in a study of CD4 T cells in relation to SARS-CoV-2 and coronaviruses. The unexposed donors gave CD4+ T cells in about 2010-2019, prior to COVID-19. After nine to ten days of culture, CD4+ T cells were isolated. This table comes from immunoSEQ multiplex PCR, and its TCRdb copy is limited to in-frame clones, with some not included. This sample has 20,000 or so clones, with over 70% found just once. The antigens these receptors bind are not known. Material: CD4+ T cells from PBMCs, cultured in vitro. These receptors were collected from a human donor in good health.

In its sample, this clone was seen once. The J gene is TRBJ2-3, the V gene TRBV6-6; no definite D call. Germline assignment: CDR1 MNHNY and CDR2 SVGAGI (reference sequence). The ends were cut back, 6 bases at V and 6 bases at J, with 16 bases in the middle. The CDR3 covers 14 residues. CDR3 residues: CASSPPWSRDTQYF. The CDR3 region has the DNA TGTGCCAGCAGCCCCCCGTGGTCGCGGGATACGCAGTATTTT.

CDR3 bases: TGTGCCAGCAGCTTAACAGGACAGGGAAACTATGGCTACACCTTC. Its translation: CASSLTGQGNYGYTF. The chain couples TRBV7-3 to TRBJ1-2; 8 bases match TRBD1. The trim removed 0 bases at V and 2 bases at J, leaving 2 bases unmatched. Germline CDR1 is SGHTA and CDR2 is FQGTGA. This CDR3 is built from 15 residues.